This TCR beta chain was sequenced during a study of blood T cell repertoires in COVID-19. Across the whole study: Specimens from acute and convalescent COVID-19 originated in the United States, Italy and Spain. The cDNA or gDNA used as material had been derived from T cells, B-cell-depleted T cells, or PBMCs.

Libraries were prepared by immunoSEQ multiplex PCR; TCRdb keeps only in-frame clonotypes and omits some of them. The data contain about 190,000 clones, approximately 91% of them singletons. The clonotype originates from a man in his forties or fifties with acute or convalescent COVID-19. The sequencing sample was made of peripheral blood.

CDR3 DNA: TGCGCCAGCAGCACCTCAGGTACCCCTCGGAACACTGAAGCTTTCTTT. It is translated as CASSTSGTPRNTEAFF. V usage is TRBV5-1 and J usage is TRBJ1-1; D ambiguous. This CDR3 has 16 amino acids. From germline, CDR1 is SGHRS and CDR2 YFSETQ. Trimming stripped 4 bases from V and 1 base from J, with 17 bases between.